This T cell receptor beta chain comes out of a study of human T cells and chemical hapten exposure. The V gene's germline CDR1 is SNHLY and CDR2 FYNNEI. V lost 2 bases and J lost 2; bases outside the gene matches: 6. The length of the CDR3 is 15 residues. TCRdb processed the RACE reads anew with MiXCR; each CDR3 protein has one entry. This table has approximately 88,000 distinct CDR3 sequences, approximately 12% appearing once. Time point defined: patch test 3, about 24 weeks after DPC sensitization. Noted treatment: therapeutic diphenylcyclopropenone sensitization with weekly scalp DPC. This clonotype came up many times. Its target is unknown. Study-wide points: The number of TCRs over 1 in 1000 frequency stayed unchanged after DPC. Relative to controls, expanded TCRs formed significantly more large CDR3 similarity clusters. Each of the donors had alopecia, so their immune responses may not resemble those of healthy people.

The chain couples TRBV2 to TRBJ2-7; 7 nucleotides line up with TRBD1. The origin of this receptor is a woman in her forties or fifties with alopecia areata. Some clones in this sample may be carry-over from other donors' samples. Sequenced material: whole blood, taken in connection with sensitization to the hapten diphenylcyclopropenone (DPC). The CDR3 spells CASSEQQGSPYEQYF. The CDR3, as DNA: TGTGCCAGCAGTGAACAACAGGGGTCCCCCTACGAGCAGTACTTC.